Below are 17 T cell receptor beta chains sequenced from a single sample in a study of cytomegalovirus exposure and HLA in healthy donors. Libraries were prepared by immunoSEQ multiplex PCR; TCRdb keeps only in-frame clonotypes and omits some of them. The sample carries roughly 50,000 clones, roughly 90% recorded once. Sequencing was performed on PBMCs. Receptor source: a man between 18 and 29 years old in good health and CMV-seronegative.

This chain joins TRBV7-8 and TRBJ1-5; 7 nucleotides align to TRBD1. The CDR3 covers 15 residues. After removal of 5 bases from V and 7 bases from J, the junction contained 11 bases not matched to a gene. Germline V lookup: CDR1 SGHVS, CDR2 FQNEAQ. CDR3 DNA: TGTGCCAGCAGCCGCAGACAGGGTTTGATGCAGCCCCAGCATTTT. Protein product: CASSRRQGLMQPQHF.

About this clone itself: This same CDR3 is encoded by further DNA sequences in the sample. The chain employs TRBV19 and TRBJ2-7, with 9 bases that match TRBD2. Germline V gene lookup returns CDR1 LNHDA and CDR2 SQIVND (reference sequence). The J segment lost 2 bases and the V segment lost 1 base, leaving 0 bases of the junction unmatched. The CDR3 has 14 residues. The CDR3 spells CASSIGGGAYEQYF. DNA of the CDR3: TGTGCCAGTAGTATAGGCGGGGGGGCCTACGAGCAGTACTTC.

V gene TRBV4-1 combines with J gene TRBJ2-7; D is ambiguous. CDR1 is MGHRA and CDR2 is YSYEKL in the germline V gene. The CDR3 loop spans 13 amino acids. V shed 1 base and J shed 2 bases, with 6 bases lying between them. The CDR3 DNA reads as TGCGCCAGCAGCCAAGGTGACACCTACGAGCAGTACTTC. Its protein product is CASSQGDTYEQYF.

This chain uses TRBV7-3 with TRBJ1-1; no definite D call. From germline, CDR1 is SGHTA and CDR2 FQGTGA. The V gene lost 0 bases and the J gene lost 4 bases, with 9 bases spanning the gap. This CDR3 comprises 14 residues. CDR3 in amino acids: CASSLTGQSTEAFF. The CDR3 DNA reads TGTGCCAGCAGCTTAACGGGCCAGAGCACTGAAGCTTTCTTT.

This clone was recorded a few times. This chain links TRBV7-9 with TRBJ2-7; 8 nucleotides agree with TRBD1. The CDR3 consists of 15 residues. Germline CDR1 reads SEHNR; CDR2 reads FQNEAQ (reference sequence). The junction had 5 bases not matched to a gene; V was cut back by 2 bases and J by 2 bases. The CDR3 DNA reads as TGTGCCAGCAGCTTATCCGGACAGGGTCCCTACGAGCAGTACTTC. Translated, it gives CASSLSGQGPYEQYF.

This chain uses TRBV19 with TRBJ2-7; 11 bases map to TRBD2. This CDR3 has 15 residues. The V segment lost 3 bases and the J segment 7 bases; nucleotides outside the gene matches: 8. The germline gives CDR1 LNHDA, CDR2 SQIVND (reference sequence). CDR3 nucleotide sequence: TGTGCCAGTAGTATGGGGACTAGCGGTCCGGGAGAGCAGTACTTC. The encoded protein is CASSMGTSGPGEQYF. Using reference TRBV19 and TRBJ2-7 for the parts outside the CDR3, the full variable domain is DGGITQSPKYLFRKEGQNVTLSCEQNLNHDAMYWYRQDPGQGLRLIYYSQIVNDFQKGDIAEGYSVSREKKESFPLTVTSAQKNPTAFYLCASSMGTSGPGEQYFGPGTRLTVT.

This chain connects TRBV28 to TRBJ2-2; D is perhaps TRBD2 (6 bases). Germline CDR1 and CDR2: MDHEN and SYDVKM. Trimming cost V 2 bases and J 1 base, with 8 bases left between them. This CDR3 comprises 15 residues. CDR3 DNA: TGTGCCAGCAGTTTACCGGGAGAGAACACCGGGGAGCTGTTTTTT. This translates into CASSLPGENTGELFF.

The chain recombines TRBV4-1 with TRBJ2-7, with 11 bases that match TRBD1. With 3 bases clipped from V and 5 bases from J, the junction kept 6 bases outside the gene matches. Germline CDR1 is MGHRA and CDR2 is YSYEKL. This CDR3 has 15 amino acids. In nucleotides, the CDR3 is TGCGCCAGCAGCCAGTCCGGGACAGGGGGTAACGAGCAGTACTTC. Protein sequence: CASSQSGTGGNEQYF.

The gene calls are TRBV6-6 and TRBJ2-5; TRBD1 aligns across 7 bases. This CDR3 region has 16 residues. Trimming removed 1 base from V and 5 bases from J; junction bases left unmatched: 10. Per germline, CDR1 MNHNY and CDR2 SVGAGI (reference sequence). The CDR3 protein is CASSYWDSKVRETQYF. The CDR3 bases are TGTGCCAGCAGTTACTGGGACAGCAAGGTCCGGGAGACCCAGTACTTC.

This clone has more than one count but fewer than ten. The chain joins TRBV11-2 to TRBJ2-7, with D perhaps TRBD2 (5 bases). The germline V gene has CDR1 SGHAT and CDR2 FQNNGV. The length of the CDR3 is 12 residues. V lost 5 bases to trimming and J lost 5 bases, with 10 bases between them. The CDR3 is CASSPGVHEQYF. DNA for the CDR3: TGTGCCAGCAGCCCCGGGGTCCACGAGCAGTACTTC.

The chain uses TRBV10-3 and TRBJ1-1, with D possibly TRBD1 on 5 matching bases. The CDR3 sequence is 13 residues long. V was cut by 9 bases and J by 2 bases, with 13 bases left in between. The germline V gene has CDR1 ENHRY and CDR2 SYGVKD. CDR3 in amino acids: CAMSGRENTEAFF. In DNA, the CDR3 is TGTGCCATGTCAGGCAGGGAAAACACTGAAGCTTTCTTT.

This sequence joins TRBV28 and TRBJ2-5, with D possibly matching TRBD1 (6 bases). Germline assignment: CDR1 MDHEN and CDR2 SYDVKM. Trimming left V 5 bases short and J 4 bases short, with 14 bases between. The CDR3 is made up of 14 amino acids. CDR3 bases: TGTGCCAGCAGTCCTACCCGAGGGGGAGAGACCCAGTACTTC. It codes for CASSPTRGGETQYF.

The chain combines TRBV7-9 with TRBJ2-1, with 8 nucleotides matching TRBD1. The CDR3 has 16 residues. CDR1 and CDR2 (germline): SEHNR, FQNEAQ (reference sequence). With 5 bases clipped from V and 4 bases from J, the junction kept 10 bases outside the gene matches. CDR3 sequence (DNA): TGTGCCAGCAGCCATCGGACAGGGATCGGGTACAATGAGCAGTTCTTC. Translating gives CASSHRTGIGYNEQFF.

The genes are TRBV14 and TRBJ2-7, with 10 bases that match TRBD1. The CDR3 covers 15 residues. The germline CDR1 and CDR2 sequences are SGHDN and FVKESK. V was pared by 4 bases and J by 5 bases, with 8 bases of the junction left unmatched. CDR3 bases: TGTGCCAGCAGCCCCTACACGGGACAGGGGAACGAGCAGTACTTC. Its protein product is CASSPYTGQGNEQYF. The whole variable domain, remainder taken from reference TRBV14 and TRBJ2-7, is EAGVTQFPSHSVIEKGQTVTLRCDPISGHDNLYWYRRVMGKEIKFLLHFVKESKQDESGMPNNRFLAERTGGTYSTLKVQPAELEDSGVYFCASSPYTGQGNEQYFGPGTRLTVT.

The CDR3 nucleotides read TGTGCCATCAGTAGAGACAGGGACAATCAGCCCCAGCATTTT. Protein sequence: CAISRDRDNQPQHF. This rearrangement joins TRBV10-3 to TRBJ1-5; 7 bases fit TRBD1. The length of the CDR3 is 14 residues. Germline-derived CDR1 and CDR2 are ENHRY and SYGVKD. V was pared by 5 bases and J by 3 bases, with 4 bases of the junction left unmatched.

The V call is TRBV6-1, the J call TRBJ1-1, with TRBD1 matching 7 bases. V was pared by 5 bases and J by 3 bases, with 3 bases of the junction left unmatched. The CDR3 sequence is 13 residues long. Per the germline V gene, CDR1 is MNHNS and CDR2 is SASEGT. CDR3 sequence (DNA): TGTGCCAGCAGTACTACAGGGGACACTGAAGCTTTCTTT. Translation gives CASSTTGDTEAFF.

The chain is built from TRBV4-3 and TRBJ1-4; no definite D call. The CDR3 runs 16 residues. From germline, CDR1 is LGHNA and CDR2 YSLEER. Trimming left V 1 base short and J 0 bases short, with 9 bases between. DNA of the CDR3: TGCGCCAGCAGCCAAGCCCCATCATCAACTAATGAAAAACTGTTTTTT. It yields the protein CASSQAPSSTNEKLFF.